This TCR beta chain is from a study of STAT5B mutations in CD4+ large granular lymphocyte leukemia (dated 2022 in TCRdb). At the level of the whole study: Among healthy controls, the CDR3 'QG' motif was associated with a particular HLA allele. The study compared the TCRbeta repertoires of patients with CD4+ T-cell large granular lymphocyte leukemia against those of healthy blood donors. The purity of purified fractions was confirmed by flow cytometry on FACSCanto II or FACSVerse to exceed 95% among lymphocytes. Results the study describes overall, beyond this receptor: The data were not HLA-matched, and the relatively small sample size could explain the higher clonality seen in CD4+ compared with CD8+ T-LGLL. Main leukemic clonotypes were private to each patient, although 25% to 30% of the main leukemic clonotypes were found at low frequency in the non-leukemic repertoires of other patients. TRBV06-family usage was enriched among the top patient clones (8/27) compared with healthy controls (2/35). CD4-sorted patient repertoires appeared more clonal than healthy CD4+ repertoires, and this difference persisted after removing the putative leukemic clones.

The CDR3 goes from the cysteine to the phenylalanine over 14 residues. Only CDR3 DNA remains: 42 bases, in frame from the first base. CDR1 and CDR2 (SGHTA, FQGNSA) derive from the germline V gene. From V the trimming removes 1 base and from J it removes 3 bases, while the gene matches leave 2 bases of the junction unaccounted for. The immunoSEQ assay at survey resolution was used to sequence TCRbeta rearrangements from genomic DNA. In the paper's pipeline: In the TCR sequencing data, the lowest productive clonotype frequency that could be detected was 2.59 x 10-5. Analyses included only productive TCRbeta rearrangements, meaning complete and in-frame sequences. Simpson clonality, calculated in the immunoSEQ Analyzer version 3.0, was used as the measure of sample clonality. Clones were grouped by frequency into very rare, small, medium, large (1-20%) or hyperexpanded (>20%) categories. Generation probabilities were estimated with OLGA 1.2.3, V-gene circos plots were generated with VDJtools, specificities were searched for in VDJdb, and CDR3 motifs were identified with GLIPH. TCRdb holds this immuneACCESS table with in-frame rearrangements only. Some clones are missing; in checked studies, unresolved V genes explain under half, and the rest has no known cause. That table gives V, J and clone size, and the DNA gave D and trimming. Across this sample there are roughly 24,000 clones, with about three quarters seen only once. The ten largest account for 0.65% of the sample.

Buffy coats from over 35 blood donors, supplied by the Finnish Red Cross blood service, were used as healthy controls. All TCR-sequenced material derived from peripheral blood: patient blood samples and healthy donor buffy coats. Ficoll-Hypaque gradient centrifugation was used to isolate peripheral blood mononuclear cells. For the healthy controls, CD4+ cells were obtained from buffy coats by magnetic purification. The Gentra Puregene Cell and Tissue kit was used for genomic DNA extraction, and quantification was performed on a Qubit 2.0 fluorometer. Details on this clone: This receptor's antigen is unknown. One base away there is no much larger clone; base qualities are not given.

The specimen was CD4+ T cells from blood buffy coats. The sequence derives from a human donor in good health. The chain joins TRBV7-2 to TRBJ1-2; 7 bases in the middle match TRBD1. Here is the DNA: TGTGCCAGCAGCTTAGAGAGGGGGCACTATGGCTACACCTTC. This codes for CASSLERGHYGYTF.